One sample yielded the 20 T cell receptor beta chains listed below, sequenced in a study of regulatory T cells in long-lasting Graves disease. Indicated time point: newly diagnosed GD, antithyroid drugs for less than 3 months. TCR sequences were obtained from RNA taken from PBMCs. Arm-PCR of CDR3 regions and iRepertoire HTBI primers were the basis on which TCR beta libraries were built. TCRdb reanalysed the multiplex PCR reads using MiXCR and keeps one entry per CDR3 protein. Among 400,000 to 450,000 distinct CDR3 sequences listed, about 17% were seen once. These data were also filed under a second study, of T cells in Graves' hyperthyroidism and ophthalmopathy.

Source: peripheral blood mononuclear cells (PBMCs), taken at new diagnosis, from a patient treated with antithyroid drugs. All receptors derive from a woman aged 30 to 39 with Graves disease.

The sample holds a few counts of this clonotype. The rearrangement uses TRBV7-8 and TRBJ1-5; 8 nucleotides line up with TRBD1. This CDR3 has 15 residues. V was pared by 3 bases and J by 2 bases, with 3 bases of the junction left unmatched. Germline V gene data show CDR1 as SGHVS and CDR2 as FQNEAQ. Here the CDR3 DNA reads TGTGCCAGCAGCTTGGTGGACAGGGGCAATCAGCCCCAGCATTTT. It encodes CASSLVDRGNQPQHF.

This clonotype occurred a few times. The V and J genes are TRBV12-3 or TRBV12-4 and TRBJ2-7, with D possibly TRBD2 on 5 matching bases. The V end lost 3 bases, the J end lost 13 bases, and 16 bases lay between the germline ends. There are 12 residues in the CDR3. Here the CDR3 DNA reads TGTGCCAGCAGTTTGGGCGGATCTCTAGCCTACTTC. Translated, it gives CASSLGGSLAYF.

This clonotype was seen ten or more times. The genes are TRBV12-3 or TRBV12-4 and TRBJ1-1; tentatively, D is TRBD1 (5 bases). This CDR3 is built from 14 residues. V dropped 6 bases and J dropped 1 base, with 12 bases sitting between them. CDR3 region: CASRRDLSNTEAFF. The CDR3 DNA follows: TGTGCCAGCAGAAGGGACCTATCGAACACTGAAGCTTTCTTT.

The table lists this clonotype with many counts. V is TRBV19 and J is TRBJ1-1, with a possible D match to TRBD1 (6 bases). This CDR3 is built from 14 residues. V was pared by 5 bases and J by 1 base, with 11 bases between. Germline loops: CDR1 LNHDA, CDR2 SQIVND (reference sequence). In nucleotides, the CDR3 is TGTGCCAGTAGTTCTTACAGGGCGAACACTGAAGCTTTCTTT. Amino acid sequence: CASSSYRANTEAFF.

J is TRBJ2-5 and V is TRBV25-1; 10 bases are shared with TRBD2. The CDR3 is made up of 13 amino acids. V shed 4 bases and J 7 bases; nucleotides not matched to a gene: 3. Germline V gene lookup returns CDR1 MGHDK and CDR2 SYGVNS. CDR3 in DNA: TGTGCCAGCAGTGTAGCGGGAGGCGTGACCCAGTACTTC. Translating it yields CASSVAGGVTQYF.

This clonotype was detected ten times or more. The chain is built from TRBV12-3 or TRBV12-4 and TRBJ2-5, with TRBD1 as a possible D gene (6 bases). The CDR3 sequence is 13 residues long. V lost 3 bases, J lost 6 bases, and 11 bases lay in between. The CDR3 coding sequence is TGTGCCAGCAGTTTCTCAGGGGTTCAGACCCAGTACTTC. Residues: CASSFSGVQTQYF.

This clonotype was counted ten times or more. The J gene is TRBJ2-7, the V gene TRBV20-1, with D tentatively TRBD1 (6 bases). The CDR3 covers 15 residues. Germline-derived CDR1 and CDR2 are DFQATT and SNEGSKA (reference sequence). V was cut by 5 bases and J by 4 bases, with 21 bases left in between. The CDR3 spells CSAPPAGGQSYEQYF. DNA of the CDR3: TGCAGTGCTCCCCCGGCGGGTGGACAGTCTTACGAGCAGTACTTC.

This clonotype was found many times. The gene calls are TRBV18 and TRBJ2-3, with D possibly being TRBD2 (5 bases). Trimming took 0 bases from V and 0 from J, leaving 7 bases between them. CDR1 and CDR2 from the germline V gene are KGHSH and LQKENI. The CDR3 consists of 15 residues. In DNA form, the CDR3 reads TGTGCCAGCTCACCACCTACGGGAAGCACAGATACGCAGTATTTT. Translation gives CASSPPTGSTDTQYF.

This clonotype was recorded a few times. The chain recombines TRBV7-9 with TRBJ2-1; D ambiguous. Germline lookup yields CDR1 SEHNR and CDR2 FQNEAQ (reference sequence). The V and J ends lost 3 bases and 8 bases respectively, with 11 bases between them. The CDR3 extends over 13 amino acids. The CDR3 here is CASSFARGDEQFF. DNA of the CDR3: TGTGCCAGCAGCTTTGCCCGAGGTGATGAGCAGTTCTTC.

This clonotype was detected many times. V and J are TRBV30 and TRBJ1-5; D possibly corresponds to TRBD1 (6 bases). CDR3 length: 15 residues. The germline V and J ends were trimmed by 0 bases and 2 bases, with 11 bases remaining between them. Germline V lookup: CDR1 GTSNPN, CDR2 SVGIG (reference sequence). The CDR3 bases are TGTGCCTGGAGTGTCAAGGGGGTAGGCAATCAGCCCCAGCATTTT. It encodes CAWSVKGVGNQPQHF.

CDR3 amino acids: CSARGASGSSYEQYF. The CDR3 nucleotides are TGCAGTGCTAGAGGGGCTAGCGGGAGCTCCTACGAGCAGTACTTC. The chain couples TRBV20-1 to TRBJ2-7; the match to TRBD2 covers 10 bases. The trim removed 1 base at V and 0 bases at J, leaving 3 bases unmatched. CDR1 DFQATT and CDR2 SNEGSKA come from the germline V gene (reference sequence). The CDR3 has 15 amino acids.

This clonotype was detected many times. This chain links TRBV11-2 with TRBJ1-1; D is unclear. This CDR3 spans 13 amino acids. Trimming removed 10 bases from V and 0 bases from J, with 12 bases in between. The germline CDR1 and CDR2 sequences are SGHAT and FQNNGV. Written as DNA, the CDR3 is TGTGCCACCCGGAGAGAATTGAACACTGAAGCTTTCTTT. Its protein product is CATRRELNTEAFF.

The chain combines TRBV6-1 with TRBJ2-3; D not certain. Germline values: CDR1 MNHNS, CDR2 SASEGT. There are 14 residues in the CDR3. V shed 11 bases and J shed 0 bases, with 15 bases lying between them. The CDR3 DNA reads as TGTGCCGGCTCGGGCAGGCTTAGCACAGATACGCAGTATTTT. Amino acid sequence: CAGSGRLSTDTQYF.

This clonotype was seen more than once but under ten times. The rearrangement joins TRBV5-1 to TRBJ2-7; 8 nucleotides align to TRBD1. CDR3 size: 13 residues. J was trimmed by 3 bases and V by 5 bases; bases with no gene match: 4. Germline V lookup: CDR1 SGHRS, CDR2 YFSETQ. In DNA, the CDR3 is TGCGCCAGCAGGCCGGGACAGGACTACGAGCAGTACTTC. Amino acid sequence: CASRPGQDYEQYF.

This clonotype was found a few times. The V gene is TRBV5-6, the J gene TRBJ2-4; D call uncertain. Per germline, CDR1 SGHDT and CDR2 YYEEEE. The CDR3 has 13 amino acids. Deletions cut 6 bases from V and 5 bases from J, with 12 bases between. The CDR3: CASTLVSENIQYF. In nucleotides, the CDR3 is TGTGCCAGCACTCTGGTGAGCGAAAACATTCAGTACTTC.

This clonotype was seen at least ten times. The V gene is TRBV12-3 or TRBV12-4, the J gene TRBJ2-3; TRBD2 might be the D (5 bases). The CDR3 runs 12 residues. V lost 7 bases and J lost 5, with 10 bases in between. For the CDR3, the DNA is TGTGCCAGCACCCTCGCGGGAGATACGCAGTATTTT. Amino acids: CASTLAGDTQYF.

This clonotype was seen ten or more times. The genes are TRBV5-1 and TRBJ2-1, with D possibly matching TRBD2 (6 bases). There are 16 residues in the CDR3. Trimming left V 0 bases short and J 7 bases short, with 17 bases between. CDR1 is SGHRS, CDR2 YFSETQ, per germline. The CDR3 DNA is TGCGCCAGCAGCTTGGGCGTCGGGGGAGGTTGGAATGAGCAGTTCTTC. This sequence encodes CASSLGVGGGWNEQFF. Full variable domain (remainder filled in from reference TRBV5-1 and TRBJ2-1): KAGVTQTPRYLIKTRGQQVTLSCSPISGHRSVSWYQQTPGQGLQFLFEYFSETQRNKGNFPGRFSGRQFSNSRSEMNVSTLELGDSALYLCASSLGVGGGWNEQFFGPGTRLTVL.

This clonotype was observed at least ten times. The chain couples TRBV20-1 to TRBJ2-5; TRBD2 is a possible D gene (6 bases). V was pared by 3 bases and J by 5 bases, with 16 bases between. This CDR3 is built from 14 residues. Germline V gene sequence: CDR1 DFQATT, CDR2 SNEGSKA (reference sequence). The CDR3 loop is CSARGGWGPETQYF. CDR3 sequence (DNA): TGCAGTGCTAGGGGGGGTTGGGGCCCGGAGACCCAGTACTTC.

This clonotype appeared many times. This chain links TRBV19 with TRBJ2-1, with 10 bases aligning to TRBD2. The CDR3 extends over 19 amino acids. The V and J ends lost 3 bases and 7 bases, in that order; junction bases with no gene match: 18. Germline CDR1 is LNHDA and CDR2 is SQIVND (reference sequence). The CDR3 loop reads CASSIGLAGVILEINEQFF. CDR3 sequence (DNA): TGTGCCAGTAGTATCGGGCTAGCGGGAGTCATTCTCGAAATAAATGAGCAGTTCTTC.

The V gene is TRBV12-3 or TRBV12-4, the J gene TRBJ2-1; the D call may be TRBD1 or TRBD2 (6 bases each). The V and J ends lost 7 bases and 0 bases respectively, with 22 bases between them. The length of the CDR3 is 18 residues. The CDR3 here is CASTPEGGPLASYNEQFF. The CDR3 nucleotides read TGTGCCAGCACTCCGGAGGGGGGCCCCTTAGCCTCCTACAATGAGCAGTTCTTC.